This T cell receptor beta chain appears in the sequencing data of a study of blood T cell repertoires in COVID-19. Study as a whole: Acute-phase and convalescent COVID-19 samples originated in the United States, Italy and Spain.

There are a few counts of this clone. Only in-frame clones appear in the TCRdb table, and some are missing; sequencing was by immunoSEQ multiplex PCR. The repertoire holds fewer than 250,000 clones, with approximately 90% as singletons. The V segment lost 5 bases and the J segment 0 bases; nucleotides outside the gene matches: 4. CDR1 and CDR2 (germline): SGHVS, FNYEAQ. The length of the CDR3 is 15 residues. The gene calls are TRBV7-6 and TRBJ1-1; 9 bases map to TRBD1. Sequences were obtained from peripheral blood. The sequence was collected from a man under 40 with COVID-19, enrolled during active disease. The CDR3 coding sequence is TGTGCCAGCAGCCTCGGGACAGGGATGAACACTGAAGCTTTCTTT. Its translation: CASSLGTGMNTEAFF.